This TCR beta chain was sequenced during a study of blood T cell repertoires in COVID-19. Study at large: PBMCs, B-cell-depleted T cells, or T cells provided the cDNA or gDNA that made up the material.

This CDR3 has 13 amino acids. The germline V gene encodes CDR1 ENHRY and CDR2 SYGVKD. V gave up 8 bases and J gave up 0 bases, with 10 bases separating them. Symptom resolution, clearance, or two negative PCRs marked donors in Cohort 3 as recovered. This table comes from immunoSEQ multiplex PCR, and its TCRdb copy is limited to in-frame clones, with some not included. The table records 150,000 to 200,000 clones, about 80% of them present only once. V usage is TRBV10-3 and J usage is TRBJ1-1; no reliable D call. This clonotype was obtained from a man aged 40-55 years who had recovered from COVID-19. The sample taken for sequencing was PBMCs or T cells enriched from blood (not recorded which). The CDR3 coding sequence is TGTGCCATCGGGGAGCGGGTGAACACTGAAGCTTTCTTT. Amino acid sequence: CAIGERVNTEAFF.